A single sample is the source of the 32 T cell receptor beta chains below, sequenced in a study of blood T cell repertoires in COVID-19. Data came from immunoSEQ multiplex PCR; TCRdb stores just in-frame clones and leaves some out. The repertoire includes 100,000 to 150,000 clones, about 85% of them detected once, and roughly 1.8% sits in the top ten. Input material: peripheral blood. These receptors were collected from an older man with acute or convalescent COVID-19.

The V gene is TRBV14, the J gene TRBJ1-2, with 8 nucleotides matching TRBD1. This CDR3 comprises 13 residues. V gave up 6 bases and J gave up 6 bases; unmatched junction bases: 6. Germline loops: CDR1 SGHDN, CDR2 FVKESK. In nucleotides, the CDR3 is TGTGCCAGCAGAGCCCAGGGGGCTAATGGCTACACCTTC. It yields the protein CASRAQGANGYTF.

The chain recombines TRBV7-2 with TRBJ2-5; D uncertain. This CDR3 spans 13 amino acids. Germline V gives CDR1 SGHTA, CDR2 FQGNSA. Trimming took off 2 bases at V and 5 bases at J, with 9 bases between the two ends. CDR3: CASSLPGWETQYF. In DNA, the CDR3 is TGTGCCAGCAGCTTACCGGGTTGGGAGACCCAGTACTTC.

V usage is TRBV5-1 and J usage is TRBJ2-3; 9 nucleotides align to TRBD1. Germline V lookup: CDR1 SGHRS, CDR2 YFSETQ. V lost 3 bases and J lost 0; bases outside the gene matches: 2. This CDR3 is 15 amino acids long. The CDR3 region is CASSSTGGSTDTQYF. Written as DNA, the CDR3 is TGCGCCAGCAGCTCGACAGGGGGGAGCACAGATACGCAGTATTTT. Combining the CDR3 with reference TRBV5-1 and TRBJ2-3 gives the whole variable domain KAGVTQTPRYLIKTRGQQVTLSCSPISGHRSVSWYQQTPGQGLQFLFEYFSETQRNKGNFPGRFSGRQFSNSRSEMNVSTLELGDSALYLCASSSTGGSTDTQYFGPGTRLTVL.

This chain uses TRBV28 with TRBJ1-1, with D perhaps matching TRBD1 (5 bases). V lost 5 bases and J lost 8, with 15 bases in between. This CDR3 region has 13 residues. Germline assignment: CDR1 MDHEN and CDR2 SYDVKM. CDR3 amino acids: CASSQTDTVEAFF. Written as DNA, the CDR3 is TGTGCCAGCAGTCAGACAGATACCGTCGAAGCTTTCTTT.

In nucleotides, the CDR3 is TGTGCCAGCAGCCCGGACAGGCGCAGGGGAAACGGGGCTGAAGCTTTCTTT. It is translated as CASSPDRRRGNGAEAFF. This chain uses TRBV4-2 with TRBJ1-1, with 7 nucleotides matching TRBD1. Germline lookup yields CDR1 LGHNA and CDR2 YNFKEQ. The trim removed 4 bases at V and 6 bases at J, leaving 17 bases unmatched. The CDR3 sequence is 17 residues long.

The chain couples TRBV4-1 to TRBJ2-5, with 7 positions matching TRBD1. Unmatched junction bases numbered 6, after V lost 1 base and J lost 1 base. This CDR3 contains 16 residues. Germline V lookup: CDR1 MGHRA, CDR2 YSYEKL. CDR3: CASSQAQGPFQETQYF. As DNA, the CDR3 is TGCGCCAGCAGCCAAGCACAGGGGCCCTTCCAAGAGACCCAGTACTTC.

Only a few counts were recorded for this clone. The rearrangement joins TRBV3-1 (or the pseudogene TRBV3-2) to TRBJ1-2, with a tentative D call TRBD1 (6 bases). This CDR3 has 13 amino acids. V shed 1 base and J shed 3 bases, with 6 bases lying between them. Germline assignment: CDR1 LGHDT and CDR2 YNNKEL (reference sequence). The CDR3 loop reads CASSQGTDYGYTF. The CDR3 DNA is TGTGCCAGCAGCCAAGGGACAGACTATGGCTACACCTTC.

This chain uses TRBV3-1 (or the pseudogene TRBV3-2) with TRBJ1-6; TRBD1 is a possible D gene (5 bases). V shed 2 bases and J shed 4 bases, with 12 bases lying between them. CDR3 length: 16 amino acids. Germline V gene data show CDR1 as LGHDT and CDR2 as YNNKEL (reference sequence). CDR3: CASSQNPTGYNSPLHF. Written as DNA, the CDR3 is TGTGCCAGCAGCCAAAATCCTACAGGATATAATTCACCCCTCCACTTT.

The genes are TRBV5-5 and TRBJ1-2, with D possibly being TRBD1 (6 bases). Germline CDR1 SGHKS, CDR2 YYEKEE (reference sequence). V was pared by 3 bases and J by 4 bases, with 16 bases between. This CDR3 spans 15 amino acids. The CDR3 region has the DNA TGTGCCAGCAGCTCAGCTGGACAGACTACCTATGGCTACACCTTC. Amino acids: CASSSAGQTTYGYTF.

The rearrangement joins TRBV4-2 to TRBJ2-3; D is unclear. Trimming took 3 bases from V and 4 from J, leaving 8 bases between them. CDR3 length: 13 amino acids. The germline V gene has CDR1 LGHNA and CDR2 YNFKEQ. Here the CDR3 reads CASSQGLPDTQYF. DNA for the CDR3: TGTGCCAGCAGCCAGGGCTTACCAGATACGCAGTATTTT.

The chain has TRBV4-1 and TRBJ1-2; no clear D gene. The CDR3 loop spans 12 amino acids. Germline V gene sequence: CDR1 MGHRA, CDR2 YSYEKL. V lost 3 bases, J lost 13 bases, and 15 bases lay in between. CDR3 nucleotides: TGCGCCAGCAGCCAGCCGAGCCTCGTTTGCACCTTC. This codes for CASSQPSLVCTF.

This clone was seen once. The chain links TRBV6-5 to TRBJ1-2; the match to TRBD1 covers 7 bases. The germline V gene has CDR1 MNHEY and CDR2 SVGAGI. This CDR3 comprises 13 residues. J gave up 2 bases and V 6 bases, and 3 bases lay outside the gene matches. The CDR3 sequence: CASRLGQNYGYTF. The CDR3 nucleotides read TGTGCCAGCAGATTGGGACAGAACTATGGCTACACCTTC.

The chain combines TRBV6-1 with TRBJ1-2; maybe TRBD1 (5 bases). The CDR3 is made up of 13 amino acids. Trimming stripped 5 bases from V and 6 bases from J, with 13 bases between. The germline V gene encodes CDR1 MNHNS and CDR2 SASEGT. CDR3 bases: TGTGCCAGCAGTCCCCAGGGAGGGAATGGCTACACCTTC. It specifies CASSPQGGNGYTF.

The rearrangement links TRBV19 to TRBJ1-2; D may be TRBD1 (5 bases). Trimming took 5 bases from V and 2 from J, leaving 9 bases between them. Germline V lookup: CDR1 LNHDA, CDR2 SQIVND (reference sequence). The CDR3 loop spans 13 amino acids. CDR3 residues: CASSLGLNYGYTF. The CDR3 nucleotides read TGTGCCAGTAGTCTGGGACTGAACTATGGCTACACCTTC.

The rearrangement joins TRBV7-9 to TRBJ2-3, with D unclear. V lost 5 bases and J 2 bases, leaving 5 bases between the germline ends. This CDR3 contains 12 residues. Per germline, CDR1 SEHNR and CDR2 FQNEAQ (reference sequence). CDR3 coding DNA: TGTGCCAGCAGCCCCTTCACAGATACGCAGTATTTT. Its translation is CASSPFTDTQYF. Combining the CDR3 with reference TRBV7-9 and TRBJ2-3 gives the whole variable domain DTGVSQNPRHKITKRGQNVTFRCDPISEHNRLYWYRQTLGQGPEFLTYFQNEAQLEKSRLLSDRFSAERPKGSFSTLEIQRTEQGDSAMYLCASSPFTDTQYFGPGTRLTVL.

The chain combines TRBV7-2 with TRBJ2-5, with 7 bases aligning to TRBD2. The CDR3 is 13 amino acids. V dropped 7 bases and J dropped 3; count of bases not matched to a gene: 5. Germline V lookup: CDR1 SGHTA, CDR2 FQGNSA. The CDR3 is CASTELAKETQYF. CDR3 in DNA: TGTGCCAGCACCGAACTAGCGAAAGAGACCCAGTACTTC.

The chain couples TRBV30 to TRBJ2-1, with a weak D call TRBD1 (6 bases). In germline, CDR1 is GTSNPN, CDR2 SVGIG (reference sequence). V dropped 1 base and J dropped 5 bases, with 15 bases sitting between them. The CDR3 is 15 amino acids. This CDR3 is CAWSDPRTGNNEQFF. Written as DNA, the CDR3 is TGTGCCTGGAGTGACCCCCGTACAGGGAACAATGAGCAGTTCTTC.

The chain links TRBV5-1 to TRBJ2-5; a weak D match, TRBD2 (7 bases). The V gene lost 7 bases and the J gene lost 3 bases, with 16 bases spanning the gap. The CDR3 totals 14 residues. Germline assignment: CDR1 SGHRS and CDR2 YFSETQ. The CDR3 is CASYSGGPKETQYF. The DNA of the CDR3 is TGCGCCAGCTACTCCGGGGGGCCTAAAGAGACCCAGTACTTC.

The rearrangement joins TRBV7-6 to TRBJ2-2; 11 bases agree with TRBD2. The CDR3 sequence is 16 residues long. After removal of 5 bases from V and 5 bases from J, the junction contained 7 bases not matched to a gene. In germline, CDR1 is SGHVS, CDR2 FNYEAQ. This CDR3 is CASSLSGGARTGELFF. The CDR3 nucleotides are TGTGCCAGCAGCCTTAGCGGGGGGGCCAGGACCGGGGAGCTGTTTTTT.

The chain has TRBV4-1 and TRBJ1-4; no clear D gene. Trimming took off 1 base at V and 7 bases at J, with 13 bases between the two ends. In germline, CDR1 is MGHRA, CDR2 YSYEKL. The CDR3 totals 15 residues. Here the CDR3 reads CASSQVIATSEKLFF. Here the CDR3 DNA reads TGCGCCAGCAGCCAAGTCATCGCGACATCTGAAAAACTGTTTTTT.

The chain combines TRBV6-5 with TRBJ1-2; TRBD1 is a possible D gene (5 bases). This CDR3 has 14 amino acids. Looked up from germline, CDR1 is MNHEY and CDR2 is SVGAGI. V lost 6 bases and J lost 0, with 11 bases in between. CDR3 sequence (DNA): TGTGCCAGCAGACCCCCAGGGCCTAACTATGGCTACACCTTC. Translating gives CASRPPGPNYGYTF.

The table lists this clone with a count of one. V gene TRBV6-5 combines with J gene TRBJ2-1; no reliable D call. The CDR3 spans 13 residues. Trimming pared 11 bases from V and 7 bases from J, leaving 18 bases between. The V gene's germline CDR1 is MNHEY and CDR2 SVGAGI. For the CDR3, the DNA is TGTGCCCCACAATCGGGTTTTGGTAATGAGCAGTTCTTC. It codes for CAPQSGFGNEQFF.

This clone was counted only a few times. The chain recombines TRBV2 with TRBJ2-1, with 11 bases aligning to TRBD2. V was clipped by 6 bases and J by 4 bases; unmatched bases: 2. The CDR3 consists of 14 residues. CDR1 is SNHLY and CDR2 is FYNNEI in the germline V gene. The chain's CDR3 is CASRASGGYNEQFF. The CDR3 region has the DNA TGTGCCAGCAGGGCTAGCGGGGGGTACAATGAGCAGTTCTTC.

The chain uses TRBV11-2 and TRBJ2-3; 11 nucleotides line up with TRBD2. Germline lookup yields CDR1 SGHAT and CDR2 FQNNGV. The V and J ends lost 3 bases and 6 bases, in that order; junction bases with no gene match: 2. This CDR3 is 14 amino acids long. The CDR3: CASSFSGGADTQYF. The DNA of the CDR3 is TGTGCCAGCAGCTTTAGCGGGGGGGCGGATACGCAGTATTTT.

The chain joins TRBV11-2 to TRBJ2-2; 7 nucleotides match TRBD1. The ends lost 0 bases at V and 2 bases at J; junction bases unmatched: 6. The CDR3 is 17 residues long. Germline V gene lookup returns CDR1 SGHAT and CDR2 FQNNGV. CDR3 sequence: CASSLDLRQGNTGELFF. CDR3 in DNA: TGTGCCAGCAGCTTAGATCTGAGACAGGGAAACACCGGGGAGCTGTTTTTT.

V and J are TRBV28 and TRBJ1-2; 10 nucleotides line up with TRBD1. CDR3 length: 16 residues. V lost 4 bases, J lost 3 bases, and 8 bases stayed unmatched. Germline V gene data show CDR1 as MDHEN and CDR2 as SYDVKM. The CDR3 DNA reads TGTGCCAGCAGTTCTGGGACAGGGGACGGATACTATGGCTACACCTTC. Protein sequence: CASSSGTGDGYYGYTF.

This clone showed up just a few times. CDR3 in DNA: TGTGCCAGCAGCCACTGGGGAGGGGCAGATACGCAGTATTTT. It encodes CASSHWGGADTQYF. The chain recombines TRBV3-1 (or the pseudogene TRBV3-2) with TRBJ2-3; TRBD2 matches 7 bases. The CDR3 runs 14 residues. J gave up 4 bases and V 3 bases, and 4 bases lay outside the gene matches. Germline V gene data show CDR1 as LGHDT and CDR2 as YNNKEL (reference sequence).

This clone appeared a single time. The V call is TRBV5-1, the J call TRBJ1-1; 7 nucleotides align to TRBD1. The V and J ends lost 2 bases and 5 bases, in that order; junction bases with no gene match: 9. The CDR3 covers 15 residues. Germline V gene data show CDR1 as SGHRS and CDR2 as YFSETQ. The CDR3 nucleotides are TGCGCCAGCAGCTTAGATACAGGGGAAGGAACTGAAGCTTTCTTT. Protein sequence: CASSLDTGEGTEAFF.

The CDR3 nucleotides are TGTGCCAGCTCACCGGCAGGGGAGGGCCAGCCCCAGCATTTT. Residues: CASSPAGEGQPQHF. The genes are TRBV18 and TRBJ1-5; tentatively, D is TRBD1 (6 bases). The CDR3 is 14 residues long. Looked up from germline, CDR1 is KGHSH and CDR2 is LQKENI. Trimming cost V 3 bases and J 7 bases, with 13 bases left between them. Using reference TRBV18 and TRBJ1-5 for the parts outside the CDR3, the full variable domain is NAGVMQNPRHLVRRRGQEARLRCSPMKGHSHVYWYRQLPEEGLKFMVYLQKENIIDESGMPKERFSAEFPKEGPSILRIQQVVRGDSAAYFCASSPAGEGQPQHFGDGTRLSIL.

V and J are TRBV19 and TRBJ2-1, with D perhaps TRBD1 (7 bases). Germline V gives CDR1 LNHDA, CDR2 SQIVND (reference sequence). The CDR3 is made up of 16 amino acids. The V end lost 3 bases, the J end lost 9 bases, and 21 bases lay between the germline ends. The CDR3 loop reads CASSIGGTAGASEQFF. CDR3 nucleotide sequence: TGTGCCAGTAGTATTGGGGGGACAGCCGGGGCGAGTGAGCAGTTCTTC.

This clone has a single count. The chain carries TRBV18 and TRBJ1-5; D remains ambiguous. Per the germline V gene, CDR1 is KGHSH and CDR2 is LQKENI. The CDR3 is 15 amino acids. V was cut by 6 bases and J by 8 bases, with 20 bases left in between. The CDR3 reads CASSAMAGPYEPQHF. CDR3 nucleotides: TGTGCCAGCTCCGCTATGGCTGGGCCATACGAGCCCCAGCATTTT.

The chain has TRBV2 and TRBJ2-5, with a weak D call TRBD2 (7 bases). This CDR3 has 13 amino acids. Trimming stripped 8 bases from V and 4 bases from J, with 14 bases between. Germline V gene lookup returns CDR1 SNHLY and CDR2 FYNNEI. The CDR3 here is CASLGGGSETQYF. DNA of the CDR3: TGTGCCAGCTTAGGGGGGGGTTCAGAGACCCAGTACTTC. The full variable domain, its missing parts supplied by reference TRBV2 and TRBJ2-5, is EPEVTQTPSHQVTQMGQEVILRCVPISNHLYFYWYRQILGQKVEFLVSFYNNEISEKSEIFDDQFSVERPDGSNFTLKIRSTKLEDSAMYFCASLGGGSETQYFGPGTRLLVL.